What follows are 7 T cell receptor beta chains derived from one specimen sequenced in a study of CD8+ T cells in alopecia areata (dated 2018 in TCRdb). The treatment or condition label here, explained by the study, means: oral pan-JAK inhibitor, 5-10 mg twice daily. Libraries were prepared through the immunoSEQ multiplex PCR assay. RNA was extracted from all samples and reverse transcribed into cDNA, which served as template for TCR sequencing. The clones in this table, taken by TCRdb from immuneACCESS, are in-frame only. Not every clone is retained; where verified, under half of the shortfall comes from an unresolved V gene, and the cause of the rest is unknown. Across this sample there are over 85,000 clones, with 70% to 80% seen only once. Of the sample, approximately 15% is held by the ten largest clones. The source material was CD8+ T cells sorted from blood, sampled at approximately week 44, from a patient treated with tofacitinib. All receptors derive from a human donor with alopecia areata.

V and J are TRBV7-9 and TRBJ2-1, with a possible D match to TRBD2 (5 bases). This CDR3 region has 14 residues. Trimming removed 5 bases from V and 0 bases from J, with 8 bases in between. Germline V gene sequence: CDR1 SEHNR, CDR2 FQNEAQ (reference sequence). The CDR3 here is CASSRTLSYNEQFF. The CDR3 DNA follows: TGTGCCAGCAGCCGGACTCTCTCCTACAATGAGCAGTTCTTC.

The genes are TRBV4-1 and TRBJ2-5; 9 bases match TRBD2. Germline CDR1 reads MGHRA; CDR2 reads YSYEKL. The CDR3 runs 15 residues. V was clipped by 5 bases and J by 2 bases; unmatched bases: 6. DNA of the CDR3: TGCGCCAGCAGCTCCGAGCGGGGGGCTCAAGAGACCCAGTACTTC. Translating gives CASSSERGAQETQYF.

This chain connects TRBV29-1 to TRBJ1-2, with 8 bases fitting TRBD1. Germline loops: CDR1 SQVTM, CDR2 ANQGSEA. The CDR3 is 13 amino acids. V trimming: 0 bases; J trimming: 6 bases; junction bases outside the gene matches: 3. CDR3: CSVEDETGDGYTF. The CDR3 DNA sequence: TGCAGCGTTGAAGACGAGACAGGGGATGGCTACACCTTC.

The count of this clone is one. The same CDR3 arises from other DNA sequences in this sample as well. The rearrangement uses TRBV29-1 and TRBJ1-2; D may be TRBD1 (5 bases). CDR1 is SQVTM and CDR2 is ANQGSEA in the germline V gene. The V end lost 1 base, the J end lost 2 bases, and 5 bases lay between the germline ends. There are 12 residues in the CDR3. The CDR3 region is CSVEGQNYGYTF. The CDR3, as DNA: TGCAGCGTTGAAGGACAGAACTATGGCTACACCTTC. The full variable domain, its missing parts supplied by reference TRBV29-1 and TRBJ1-2, is SAVISQKPSRDICQRGTSLTIQCQVDSQVTMMFWYRQQPGQSLTLIATANQGSEATYESGFVIDKFPISRPNLTFSTLTVSNMSPEDSSIYLCSVEGQNYGYTFGSGTRLTVV.

The chain couples TRBV11-2 to TRBJ2-7; 9 nucleotides align to TRBD1. Trimming cost V 1 base and J 4 bases; bases outside gene matches: 2. Germline V gene data show CDR1 as SGHAT and CDR2 as FQNNGV. This CDR3 spans 14 amino acids. CDR3 sequence reads: CASSLGGQGYEQYF. DNA of the CDR3: TGTGCCAGCAGCTTAGGAGGACAGGGGTACGAGCAGTACTTC.

The V gene is TRBV6-5, the J gene TRBJ2-2; no clear D. The CDR3 totals 12 residues. Trimming left V 5 bases short and J 3 bases short, with 4 bases between. In germline, CDR1 is MNHEY, CDR2 SVGAGI. CDR3 amino acids: CASSLYTGELFF. The CDR3 DNA follows: TGTGCCAGCAGTCTTTACACCGGGGAGCTGTTTTTT.

The chain employs TRBV7-9 and TRBJ2-1; D is possibly TRBD2 (6 bases). Germline values: CDR1 SEHNR, CDR2 FQNEAQ (reference sequence). The CDR3 contains 13 residues. V lost 1 base, J lost 7 bases, and 8 bases lay in between. This chain's CDR3 is CASSLGGGNEQFF. Written as DNA, the CDR3 is TGTGCCAGCAGCTTAGGTGGGGGGAATGAGCAGTTCTTC.